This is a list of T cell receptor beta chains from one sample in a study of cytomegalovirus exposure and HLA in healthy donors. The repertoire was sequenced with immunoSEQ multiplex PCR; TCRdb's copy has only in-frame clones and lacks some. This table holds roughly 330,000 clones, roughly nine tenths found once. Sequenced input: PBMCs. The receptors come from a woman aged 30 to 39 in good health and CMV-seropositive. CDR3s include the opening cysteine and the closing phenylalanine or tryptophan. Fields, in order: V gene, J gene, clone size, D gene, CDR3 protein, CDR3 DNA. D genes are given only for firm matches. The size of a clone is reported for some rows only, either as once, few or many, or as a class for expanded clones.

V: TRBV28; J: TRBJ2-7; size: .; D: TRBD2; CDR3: CASSLAGTKNEQYF; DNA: TGTGCCAGCAGCCTAGCCGGGACTAAAAACGAGCAGTACTTC
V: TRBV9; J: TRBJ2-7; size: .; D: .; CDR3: CASSVGGRDSYEQYF; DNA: TGTGCCAGCAGCGTAGGGGGCAGGGACTCCTACGAGCAGTACTTC
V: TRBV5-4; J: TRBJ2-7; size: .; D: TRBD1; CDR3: CASSWDRGRGEQYF; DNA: TGTGCCAGCAGCTGGGACAGGGGGAGAGGCGAGCAGTACTTC
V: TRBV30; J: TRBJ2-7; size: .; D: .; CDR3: CAWTGLSYEQYF; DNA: TGTGCCTGGACAGGGTTGTCCTACGAGCAGTACTTC
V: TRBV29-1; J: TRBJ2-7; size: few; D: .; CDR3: CSVPGSSYEQYF; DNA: TGCAGCGTTCCAGGGAGCTCCTACGAGCAGTACTTC
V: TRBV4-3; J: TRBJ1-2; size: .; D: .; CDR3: CASSLRVGYGYTF; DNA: TGCGCCAGCAGCCTAAGGGTCGGCTATGGCTACACCTTC
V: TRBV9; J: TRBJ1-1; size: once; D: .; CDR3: CASSPSRYTEAFF; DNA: TGTGCCAGCAGCCCCTCCCGGTACACTGAAGCTTTCTTT
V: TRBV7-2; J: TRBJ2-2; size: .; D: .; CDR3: CASSQRAGAASIRELFF; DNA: TGTGCCAGCAGCCAGCGGGCAGGGGCCGCTTCAATACGGGAGCTGTTTTTT
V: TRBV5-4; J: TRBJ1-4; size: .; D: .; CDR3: CASSLDRRLNEKLFF; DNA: TGTGCCAGCAGCCTGGACCGACGGCTTAATGAAAAACTGTTTTTT
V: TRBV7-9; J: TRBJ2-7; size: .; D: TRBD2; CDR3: CASRETSGLNYEQYF; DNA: TGTGCCAGCAGGGAAACTAGCGGACTAAACTACGAGCAGTACTTC
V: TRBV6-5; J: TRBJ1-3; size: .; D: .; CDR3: CASSSSSGNTIYF; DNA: TGTGCCAGCTCTTCGAGCTCTGGAAACACCATATATTTT
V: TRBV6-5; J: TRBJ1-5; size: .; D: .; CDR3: CASSPLGQINQPQHF; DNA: TGTGCCAGCAGCCCCCTAGGACAGATCAATCAGCCCCAGCATTTT
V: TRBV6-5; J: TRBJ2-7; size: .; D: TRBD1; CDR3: CASSLGTGGLSYEQYF; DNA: TGTGCCAGCAGTTTAGGGACAGGGGGCCTCTCCTACGAGCAGTACTTC
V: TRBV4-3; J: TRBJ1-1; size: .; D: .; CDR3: CASSQDQGHPNTEAFF; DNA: TGCGCCAGCAGCCAAGACCAAGGACACCCGAACACTGAAGCTTTCTTT
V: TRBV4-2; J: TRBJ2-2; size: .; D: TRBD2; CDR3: CASSQDQGSGVSGELFF; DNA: TGTGCCAGCAGCCAAGATCAGGGTAGCGGGGTTTCCGGGGAGCTGTTTTTT
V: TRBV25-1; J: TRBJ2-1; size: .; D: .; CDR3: CASSANNEQFF; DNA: TGTGCCAGCAGTGCAAACAATGAGCAGTTCTTC
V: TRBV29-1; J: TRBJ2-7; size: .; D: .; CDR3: CSVERGPREQYF; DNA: TGCAGCGTTGAGCGCGGGCCTAGGGAGCAGTACTTC
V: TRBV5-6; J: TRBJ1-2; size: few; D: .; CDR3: CASSIQGSYGYTF; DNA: TGTGCCAGCTCGATACAGGGTTCCTATGGCTACACCTTC
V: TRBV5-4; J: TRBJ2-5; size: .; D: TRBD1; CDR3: CASSLGTGLETQYF; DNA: TGTGCCAGCAGCTTGGGGACAGGGTTGGAGACCCAGTACTTC
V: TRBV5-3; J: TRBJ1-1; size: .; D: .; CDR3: CARSLKGTGNTEAFF; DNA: TGTGCCAGAAGCTTGAAAGGGACGGGGAACACTGAAGCTTTCTTT
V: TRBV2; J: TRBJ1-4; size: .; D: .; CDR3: CASSDGTREKLFF; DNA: TGTGCCAGCAGTGATGGGACGCGTGAAAAACTGTTTTTT
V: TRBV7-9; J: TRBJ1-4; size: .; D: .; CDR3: CASITGATNEKLFF; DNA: TGTGCCAGCATAACAGGTGCAACTAATGAAAAACTGTTTTTT
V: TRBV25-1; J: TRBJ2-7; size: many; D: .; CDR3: CASSDPYEQYF; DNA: TGTGCCAGCAGTGACCCCTACGAGCAGTACTTC
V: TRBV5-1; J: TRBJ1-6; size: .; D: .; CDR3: CASARGLETSPLHF; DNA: TGCGCCAGCGCGAGGGGTCTAGAGACTTCACCCCTCCACTTT
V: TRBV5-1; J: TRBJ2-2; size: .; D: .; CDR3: CASSLIQQDSGELFF; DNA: TGCGCCAGCAGCTTAATCCAACAGGACAGCGGGGAGCTGTTTTTT
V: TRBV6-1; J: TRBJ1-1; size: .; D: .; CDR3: CASSEVPWGVTEAFF; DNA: TGTGCCAGCAGTGAAGTCCCCTGGGGCGTAACTGAAGCTTTCTTT
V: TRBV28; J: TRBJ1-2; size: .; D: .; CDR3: CASTPFFGGDEDGYTF; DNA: TGTGCCAGCACCCCCTTTTTCGGGGGGGACGAGGATGGCTACACCTTC
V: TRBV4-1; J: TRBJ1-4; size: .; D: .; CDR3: CASSQEGPGRKLFF; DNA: TGCGCCAGCAGCCAAGAAGGGCCTGGCAGAAAACTGTTTTTT
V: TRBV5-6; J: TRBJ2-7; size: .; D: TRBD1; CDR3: CASSLGDRGRPRYF; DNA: TGTGCCAGCAGCTTGGGAGACAGGGGCCGGCCGCGGTACTTC
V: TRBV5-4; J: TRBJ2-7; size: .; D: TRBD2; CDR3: CASSQAGNEYEQYF; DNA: TGTGCCAGCAGTCAAGCGGGAAACGAGTACGAGCAGTACTTC
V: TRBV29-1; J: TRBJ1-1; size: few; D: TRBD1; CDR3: CSVDLLGLQGGEAFF; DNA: TGCAGCGTTGACCTTCTAGGTTTACAGGGGGGGGAGGCTTTCTTT
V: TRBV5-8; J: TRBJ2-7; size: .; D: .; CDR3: CASSLGRVNEQYF; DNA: TGTGCCAGCAGCTTGGGAAGGGTTAACGAGCAGTACTTC
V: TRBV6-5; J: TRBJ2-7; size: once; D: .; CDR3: CASSYGQSTTTEQYF; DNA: TGTGCCAGCAGTTACGGGCAATCAACCACCACCGAGCAGTACTTC
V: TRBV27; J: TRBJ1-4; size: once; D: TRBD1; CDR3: CASSLFRTGTNEKLFF; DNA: TGTGCCAGCAGTTTATTCAGGACAGGGACTAATGAAAAACTGTTTTTT
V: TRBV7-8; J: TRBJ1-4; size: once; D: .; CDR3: CASSLPRSEKLFF; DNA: TGTGCCAGCAGCTTACCCAGGTCTGAAAAACTGTTTTTT
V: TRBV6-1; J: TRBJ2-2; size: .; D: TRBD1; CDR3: CASIQGANTGELFF; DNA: TGTGCCAGCATCCAGGGGGCGAACACCGGGGAGCTGTTTTTT
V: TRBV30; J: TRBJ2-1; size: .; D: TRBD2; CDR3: CAWGGLAGYNEQFF; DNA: TGTGCCTGGGGAGGACTAGCGGGGTACAATGAGCAGTTCTTC
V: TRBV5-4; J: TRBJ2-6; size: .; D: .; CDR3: CASSLIGRPGANVLTF; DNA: TGTGCCAGCAGCTTGATCGGTCGACCTGGGGCCAACGTCCTGACTTTC
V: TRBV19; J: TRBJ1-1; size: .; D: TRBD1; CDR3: CASSSPGGTTEAFF; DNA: TGTGCCAGTAGTTCCCCAGGGGGGACCACTGAAGCTTTCTTT
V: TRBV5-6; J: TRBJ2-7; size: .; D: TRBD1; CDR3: CASSSGQEVYEQYF; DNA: TGTGCCAGCAGCTCCGGACAGGAAGTCTACGAGCAGTACTTC
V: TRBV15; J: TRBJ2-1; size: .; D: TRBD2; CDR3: CATSSRGAGGGNEQFF; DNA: TGTGCCACCAGCTCCCGTGGAGCGGGAGGCGGCAATGAGCAGTTCTTC
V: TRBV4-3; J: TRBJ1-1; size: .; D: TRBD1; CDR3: CASSQGRPVTGRTEAFF; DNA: TGCGCCAGCAGCCAAGGTCGGCCAGTGACAGGGAGGACTGAAGCTTTCTTT
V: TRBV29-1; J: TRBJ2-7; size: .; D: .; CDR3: CSVEAGAGEQYF; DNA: TGCAGCGTTGAGGCAGGGGCTGGCGAGCAGTACTTC
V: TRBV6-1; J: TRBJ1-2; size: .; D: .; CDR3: CASSEYRAGYTF; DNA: TGTGCCAGCAGTGAATACAGGGCTGGCTACACCTTC
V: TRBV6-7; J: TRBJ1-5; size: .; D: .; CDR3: CASTGSAALGHSNQPQHF; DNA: TGTGCCAGCACAGGTTCGGCTGCCCTTGGCCATAGCAATCAGCCCCAGCATTTT
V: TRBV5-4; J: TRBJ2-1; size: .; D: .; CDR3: CASSLGRFSPNGNEQFF; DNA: TGTGCCAGCAGCTTGGGTAGGTTTTCACCCAACGGCAATGAGCAGTTCTTC